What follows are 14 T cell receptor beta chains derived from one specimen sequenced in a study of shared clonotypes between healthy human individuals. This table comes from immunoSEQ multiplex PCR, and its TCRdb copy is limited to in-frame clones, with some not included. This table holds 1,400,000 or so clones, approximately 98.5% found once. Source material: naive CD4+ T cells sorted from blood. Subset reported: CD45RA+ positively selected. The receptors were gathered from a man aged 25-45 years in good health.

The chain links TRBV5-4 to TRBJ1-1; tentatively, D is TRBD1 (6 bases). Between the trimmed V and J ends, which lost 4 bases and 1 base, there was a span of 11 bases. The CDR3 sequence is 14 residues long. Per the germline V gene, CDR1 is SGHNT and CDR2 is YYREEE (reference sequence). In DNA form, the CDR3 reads TGTGCCAGCAGCACGGGACAAGCGAACACTGAAGCTTTCTTT. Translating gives CASSTGQANTEAFF.

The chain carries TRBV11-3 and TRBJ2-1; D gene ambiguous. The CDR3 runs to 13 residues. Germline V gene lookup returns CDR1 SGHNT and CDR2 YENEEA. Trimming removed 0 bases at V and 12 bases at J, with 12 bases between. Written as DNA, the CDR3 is TGTGCCAGCAGCTTAGATGACGGTAGCCCGCAGTTCTTC. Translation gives CASSLDDGSPQFF. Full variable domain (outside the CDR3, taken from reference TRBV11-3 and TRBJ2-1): EAGVVQSPRYKIIEKKQPVAFWCNPISGHNTLYWYLQNLGQGPELLIRYENEEAVDDSQLPKDRFSAERLKGVDSTLKIQPAELGDSAVYLCASSLDDGSPQFFGPGTRLTVL.

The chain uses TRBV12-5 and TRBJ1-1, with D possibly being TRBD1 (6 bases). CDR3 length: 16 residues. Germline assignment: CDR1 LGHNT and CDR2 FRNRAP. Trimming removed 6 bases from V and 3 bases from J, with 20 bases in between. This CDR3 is CASGNPTGSLDTEAFF. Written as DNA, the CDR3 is TGTGCTAGTGGAAACCCGACAGGATCCCTTGACACTGAAGCTTTCTTT.

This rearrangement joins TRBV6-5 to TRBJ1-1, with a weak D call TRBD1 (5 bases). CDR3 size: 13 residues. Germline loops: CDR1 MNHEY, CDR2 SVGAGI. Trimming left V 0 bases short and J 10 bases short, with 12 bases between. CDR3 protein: CASSYSVGVRAFF. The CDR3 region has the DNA TGTGCCAGCAGTTACTCGGTAGGGGTGCGAGCTTTCTTT.

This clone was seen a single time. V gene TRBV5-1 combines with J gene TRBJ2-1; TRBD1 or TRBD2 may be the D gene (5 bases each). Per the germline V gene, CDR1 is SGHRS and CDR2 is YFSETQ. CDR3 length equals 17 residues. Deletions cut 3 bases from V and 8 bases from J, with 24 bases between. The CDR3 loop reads CASSYFGPGQGYDEQFF. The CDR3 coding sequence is TGCGCCAGCAGCTATTTTGGACCGGGGCAGGGTTACGATGAGCAGTTCTTC.

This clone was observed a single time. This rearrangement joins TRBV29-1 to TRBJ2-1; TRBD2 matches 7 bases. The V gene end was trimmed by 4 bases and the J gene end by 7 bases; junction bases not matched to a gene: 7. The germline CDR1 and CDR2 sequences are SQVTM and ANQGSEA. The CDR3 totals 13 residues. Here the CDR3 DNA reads TGCAGCGTTGGGGGGGGAAATATTAATGAGCAGTTCTTC. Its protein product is CSVGGGNINEQFF.

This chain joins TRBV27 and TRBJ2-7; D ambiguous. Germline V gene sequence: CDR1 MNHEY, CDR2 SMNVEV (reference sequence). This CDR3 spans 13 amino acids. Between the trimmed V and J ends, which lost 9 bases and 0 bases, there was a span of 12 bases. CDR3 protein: CARFRRHSYEQYF. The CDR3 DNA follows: TGTGCCAGATTTCGTCGGCACTCCTACGAGCAGTACTTC.

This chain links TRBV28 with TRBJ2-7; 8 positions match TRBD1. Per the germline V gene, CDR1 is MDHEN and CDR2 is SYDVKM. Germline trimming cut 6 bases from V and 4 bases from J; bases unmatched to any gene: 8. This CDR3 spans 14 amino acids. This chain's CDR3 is CASRTTGGTYEQYF. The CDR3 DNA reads TGTGCCAGCAGAACCACAGGGGGTACATACGAGCAGTACTTC.

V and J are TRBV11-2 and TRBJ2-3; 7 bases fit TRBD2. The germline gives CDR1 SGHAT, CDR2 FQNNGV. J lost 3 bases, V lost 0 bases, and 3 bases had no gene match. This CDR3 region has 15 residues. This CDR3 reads CASSLDPGRTDTQYF. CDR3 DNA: TGTGCCAGCAGCTTAGATCCCGGGAGGACAGATACGCAGTATTTT.

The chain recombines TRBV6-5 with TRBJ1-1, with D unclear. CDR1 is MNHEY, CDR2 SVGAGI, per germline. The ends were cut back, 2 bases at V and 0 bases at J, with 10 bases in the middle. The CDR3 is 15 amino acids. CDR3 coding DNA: TGTGCCAGCAGTTACGACGGAGTTATGAACACTGAAGCTTTCTTT. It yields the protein CASSYDGVMNTEAFF.

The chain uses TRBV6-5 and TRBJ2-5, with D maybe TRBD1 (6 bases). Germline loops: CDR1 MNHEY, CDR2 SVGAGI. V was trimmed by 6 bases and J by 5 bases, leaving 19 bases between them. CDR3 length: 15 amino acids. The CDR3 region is CASRDAQGNWETQYF. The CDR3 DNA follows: TGTGCCAGCAGAGATGCACAGGGTAATTGGGAGACCCAGTACTTC.

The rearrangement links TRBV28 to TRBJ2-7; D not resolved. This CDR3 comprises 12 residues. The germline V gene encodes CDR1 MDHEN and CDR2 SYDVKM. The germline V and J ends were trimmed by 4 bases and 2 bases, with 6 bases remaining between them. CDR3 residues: CASSSPTYEQYF. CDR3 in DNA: TGTGCCAGCAGTTCACCTACCTACGAGCAGTACTTC. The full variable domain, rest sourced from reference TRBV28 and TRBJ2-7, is DVKVTQSSRYLVKRTGEKVFLECVQDMDHENMFWYRQDPGLGLRLIYFSYDVKMKEKGDIPEGYSVSREKKERFSLILESASTNQTSMYLCASSSPTYEQYFGPGTRLTVT.

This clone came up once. CDR3 residues: CASSLIAGTERQETQYF. The CDR3, as DNA: TGTGCCAGCAGTTTAATTGCTGGAACCGAACGGCAAGAGACCCAGTACTTC. The chain has TRBV28 and TRBJ2-5; D is unresolved. Germline values: CDR1 MDHEN, CDR2 SYDVKM. The germline V and J ends were trimmed by 2 bases and 2 bases, with 18 bases remaining between them. This CDR3 has 17 residues.

The CDR3 DNA reads as TGCAGCGTTGCAGCGGGAGTGGGAGATACGCAGTATTTT. Amino acids: CSVAAGVGDTQYF. The rearrangement joins TRBV29-1 to TRBJ2-3; 8 nucleotides align to TRBD2. Looked up from germline, CDR1 is SQVTM and CDR2 is ANQGSEA. V dropped 4 bases and J dropped 5; count of bases not matched to a gene: 5. The CDR3 is made up of 13 amino acids.